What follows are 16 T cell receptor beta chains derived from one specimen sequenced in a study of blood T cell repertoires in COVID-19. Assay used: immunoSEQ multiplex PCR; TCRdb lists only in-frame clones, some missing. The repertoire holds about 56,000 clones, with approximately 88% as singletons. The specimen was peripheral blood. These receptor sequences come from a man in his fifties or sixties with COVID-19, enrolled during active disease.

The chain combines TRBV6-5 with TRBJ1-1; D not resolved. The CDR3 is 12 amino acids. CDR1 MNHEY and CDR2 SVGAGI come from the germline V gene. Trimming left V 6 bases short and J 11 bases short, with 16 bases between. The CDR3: CASSTADLNAFF. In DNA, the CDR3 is TGTGCCAGCAGCACAGCCGACCTGAATGCTTTCTTT.

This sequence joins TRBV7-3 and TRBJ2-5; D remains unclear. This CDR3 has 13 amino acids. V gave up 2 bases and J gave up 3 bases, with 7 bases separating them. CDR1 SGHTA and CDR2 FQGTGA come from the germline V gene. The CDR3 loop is CASSLDREETQYF. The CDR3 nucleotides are TGTGCCAGCAGCTTAGATCGGGAAGAGACCCAGTACTTC.

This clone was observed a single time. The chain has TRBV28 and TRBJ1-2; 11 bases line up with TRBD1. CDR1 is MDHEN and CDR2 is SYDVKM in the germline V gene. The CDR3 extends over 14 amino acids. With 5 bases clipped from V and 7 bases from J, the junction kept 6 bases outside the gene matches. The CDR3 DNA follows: TGTGCCAGCAGTAAAAGGACAGGGGGCTTTGGCTACACCTTC. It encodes CASSKRTGGFGYTF.

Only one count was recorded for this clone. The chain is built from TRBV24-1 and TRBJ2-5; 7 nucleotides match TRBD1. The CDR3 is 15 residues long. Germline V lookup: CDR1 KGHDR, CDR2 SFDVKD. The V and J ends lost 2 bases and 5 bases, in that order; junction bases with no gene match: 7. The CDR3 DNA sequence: TGTGCCACCAGTGATTCGACAGGGCCGGGGGAGACCCAGTACTTC. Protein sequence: CATSDSTGPGETQYF.

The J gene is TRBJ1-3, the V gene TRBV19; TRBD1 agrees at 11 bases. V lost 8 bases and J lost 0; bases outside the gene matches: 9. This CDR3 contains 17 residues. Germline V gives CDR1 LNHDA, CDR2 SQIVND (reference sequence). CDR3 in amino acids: CASGRGQGASSGNTIYF. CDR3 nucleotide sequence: TGTGCCAGTGGCCGAGGACAGGGGGCAAGCTCTGGAAACACCATATATTTT. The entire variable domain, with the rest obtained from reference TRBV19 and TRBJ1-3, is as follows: DGGITQSPKYLFRKEGQNVTLSCEQNLNHDAMYWYRQDPGQGLRLIYYSQIVNDFQKGDIAEGYSVSREKKESFPLTVTSAQKNPTAFYLCASGRGQGASSGNTIYFGEGSWLTVV.

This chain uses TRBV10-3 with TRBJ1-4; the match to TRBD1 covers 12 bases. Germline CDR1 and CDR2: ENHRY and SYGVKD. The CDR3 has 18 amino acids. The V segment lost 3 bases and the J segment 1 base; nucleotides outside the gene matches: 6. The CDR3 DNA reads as TGTGCCATCAGTGATGGGGACAGGGGGCAATTAACTAATGAAAAACTGTTTTTT. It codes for CAISDGDRGQLTNEKLFF.

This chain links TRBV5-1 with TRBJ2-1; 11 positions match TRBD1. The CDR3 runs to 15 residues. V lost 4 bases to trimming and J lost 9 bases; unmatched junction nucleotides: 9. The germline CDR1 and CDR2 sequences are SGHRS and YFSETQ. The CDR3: CASSPLSGTGGEQFF. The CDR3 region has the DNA TGCGCCAGCAGCCCACTGTCCGGGACAGGGGGTGAGCAGTTCTTC.

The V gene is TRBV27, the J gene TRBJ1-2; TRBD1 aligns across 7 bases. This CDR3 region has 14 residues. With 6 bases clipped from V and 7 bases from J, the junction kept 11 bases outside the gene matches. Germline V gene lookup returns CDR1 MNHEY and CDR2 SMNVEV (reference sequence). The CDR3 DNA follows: TGTGCCAGCAGACCCGGACAGGTCTTGGGTGGCTACACCTTC. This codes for CASRPGQVLGGYTF.

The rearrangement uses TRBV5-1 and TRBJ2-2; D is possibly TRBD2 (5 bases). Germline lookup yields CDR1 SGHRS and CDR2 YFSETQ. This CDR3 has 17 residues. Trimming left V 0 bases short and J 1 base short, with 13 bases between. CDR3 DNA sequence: TGCGCCAGCAGCTTGGTATCGGGAAGCCAGAACACCGGGGAGCTGTTTTTT. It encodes CASSLVSGSQNTGELFF. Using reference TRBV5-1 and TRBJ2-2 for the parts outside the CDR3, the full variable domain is KAGVTQTPRYLIKTRGQQVTLSCSPISGHRSVSWYQQTPGQGLQFLFEYFSETQRNKGNFPGRFSGRQFSNSRSEMNVSTLELGDSALYLCASSLVSGSQNTGELFFGEGSRLTVL.

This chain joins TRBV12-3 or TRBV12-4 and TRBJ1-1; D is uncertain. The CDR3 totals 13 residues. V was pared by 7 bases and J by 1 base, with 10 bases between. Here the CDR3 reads CASNTHKNTEAFF. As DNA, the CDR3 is TGTGCCAGCAATACGCACAAGAACACTGAAGCTTTCTTT.

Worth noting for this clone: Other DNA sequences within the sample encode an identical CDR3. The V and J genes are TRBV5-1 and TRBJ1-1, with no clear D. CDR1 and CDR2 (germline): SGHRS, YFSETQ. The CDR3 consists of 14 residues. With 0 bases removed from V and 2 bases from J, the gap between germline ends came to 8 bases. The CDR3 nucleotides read TGCGCCAGCAGCTTGGGCACGGTAAACACTGAAGCTTTCTTT. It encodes CASSLGTVNTEAFF. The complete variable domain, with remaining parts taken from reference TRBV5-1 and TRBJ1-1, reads KAGVTQTPRYLIKTRGQQVTLSCSPISGHRSVSWYQQTPGQGLQFLFEYFSETQRNKGNFPGRFSGRQFSNSRSEMNVSTLELGDSALYLCASSLGTVNTEAFFGQGTRLTVV.

CDR3 residues: CASSLVAENTEAFF. CDR3 sequence (DNA): TGTGCCAGCAGCTTGGTAGCCGAGAACACTGAAGCTTTCTTT. V gene TRBV5-4 combines with J gene TRBJ1-1; D is ambiguous. Germline-derived CDR1 and CDR2 are SGHNT and YYREEE (reference sequence). The CDR3 extends over 14 amino acids. V lost 0 bases and J lost 1, with 7 bases in between. Together with reference TRBV5-4 and TRBJ1-1, the CDR3 gives the full variable domain: ETGVTQSPTHLIKTRGQQVTLRCSSQSGHNTVSWYQQALGQGPQFIFQYYREEENGRGNFPPRFSGLQFPNYSSELNVNALELDDSALYLCASSLVAENTEAFFGQGTRLTVV.

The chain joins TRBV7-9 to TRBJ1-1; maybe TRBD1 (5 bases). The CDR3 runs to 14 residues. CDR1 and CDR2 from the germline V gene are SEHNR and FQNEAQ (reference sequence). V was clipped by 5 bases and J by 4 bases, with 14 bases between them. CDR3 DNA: TGTGCCAGCAGCCCCTCTGGGGGGAGCACTGAAGCTTTCTTT. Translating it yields CASSPSGGSTEAFF.

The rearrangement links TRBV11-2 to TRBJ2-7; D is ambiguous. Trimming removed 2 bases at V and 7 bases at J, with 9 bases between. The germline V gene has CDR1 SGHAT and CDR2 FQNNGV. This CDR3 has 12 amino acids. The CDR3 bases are TGTGCCAGCAGCTTAAGCCGTCGGGAGCAGTACTTC. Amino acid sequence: CASSLSRREQYF.

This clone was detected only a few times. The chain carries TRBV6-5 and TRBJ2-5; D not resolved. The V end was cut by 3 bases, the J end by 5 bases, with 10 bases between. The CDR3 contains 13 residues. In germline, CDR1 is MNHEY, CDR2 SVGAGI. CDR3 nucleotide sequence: TGTGCCAGCAGTTATCGGCCCGGGGAGACCCAGTACTTC. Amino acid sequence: CASSYRPGETQYF.

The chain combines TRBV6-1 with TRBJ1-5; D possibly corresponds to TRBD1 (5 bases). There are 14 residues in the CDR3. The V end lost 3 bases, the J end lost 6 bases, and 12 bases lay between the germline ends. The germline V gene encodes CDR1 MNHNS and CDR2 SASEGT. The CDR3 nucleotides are TGTGCCAGCAGTGACCCAGGGCTCAGTCAGCCCCAGCATTTT. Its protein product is CASSDPGLSQPQHF.